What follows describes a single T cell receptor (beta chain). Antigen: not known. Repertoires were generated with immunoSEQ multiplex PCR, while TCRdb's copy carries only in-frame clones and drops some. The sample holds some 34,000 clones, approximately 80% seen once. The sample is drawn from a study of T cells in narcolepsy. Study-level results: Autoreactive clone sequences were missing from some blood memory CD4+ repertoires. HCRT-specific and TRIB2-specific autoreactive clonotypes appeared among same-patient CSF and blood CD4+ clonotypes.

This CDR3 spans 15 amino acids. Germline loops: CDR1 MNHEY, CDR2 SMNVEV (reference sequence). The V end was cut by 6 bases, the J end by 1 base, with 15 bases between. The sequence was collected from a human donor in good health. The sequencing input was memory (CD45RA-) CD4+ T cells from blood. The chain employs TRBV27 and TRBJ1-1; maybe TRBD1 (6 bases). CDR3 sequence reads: CASSLLGAQNTEAFF. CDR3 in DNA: TGTGCCAGCAGCCTCCTGGGGGCGCAGAACACTGAAGCTTTCTTT.